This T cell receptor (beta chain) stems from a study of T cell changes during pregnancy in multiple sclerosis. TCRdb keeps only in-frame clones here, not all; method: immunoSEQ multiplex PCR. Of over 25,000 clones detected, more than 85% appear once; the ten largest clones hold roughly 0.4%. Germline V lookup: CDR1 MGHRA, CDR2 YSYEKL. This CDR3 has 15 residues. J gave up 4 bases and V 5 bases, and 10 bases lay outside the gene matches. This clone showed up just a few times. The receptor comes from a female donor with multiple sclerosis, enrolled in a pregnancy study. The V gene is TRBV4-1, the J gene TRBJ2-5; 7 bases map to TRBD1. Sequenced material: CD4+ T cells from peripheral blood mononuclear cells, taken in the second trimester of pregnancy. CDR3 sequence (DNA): TGCGCCAGCAGCAATAATGACAGGGAAGGAGAGACCCAGTACTTC. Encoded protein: CASSNNDREGETQYF.